The clone carrying this TCR beta chain has a count of ten or more. This sample was taken from a study of T-cell reconstitution after alpha-beta-depleted transplantation in children. For TCRbeta, the library was prepared with unique molecular identifiers. A single record per CDR3 protein comes from TCRdb applying MiXCR to the PCR reads. The data show some 240,000 distinct CDR3 sequences, around 12% seen once. V lost 3 bases and J lost 5; bases outside the gene matches: 4. Germline V CDR1 and CDR2: MGHRA, YSYEKL. This CDR3 is 14 amino acids long. Sequenced material: PBMCs from the stem cell graft donor, taken from the stem cell graft. The chain employs TRBV4-1 and TRBJ1-1; 9 bases line up with TRBD1. The receptor was isolated from a human donor who donated a stem cell graft to a child with acute lymphoblastic leukemia. CDR3 coding DNA: TGCGCCAGCAGCCAGGGACAGGGAGGTACTGAAGCTTTCTTT. Translated, it gives CASSQGQGGTEAFF.